This TCR beta chain emerged from a study of blood T cell repertoires in COVID-19. Study information: Samples of COVID-19 (acute and convalescent) were obtained from the United States, Italy and Spain.

The study drew participants aged roughly 18 to 95 years from roughly 25 US areas. Membership in each cohort depended on participant-reported clinical history. This CDR3 is built from 13 residues. Germline V gene lookup returns CDR1 SGHNT and CDR2 YYREEE (reference sequence). V lost 0 bases to trimming and J lost 4 bases, with 7 bases between them. Original data processing: The authors estimated nucleated cell counts from reference gene primer amplification. Only in-frame clones appear in the TCRdb table, and some are missing; sequencing was by immunoSEQ multiplex PCR. V and J calls plus clone size are reproduced from that table; the DNA served to infer D and trimming. The repertoire holds fewer than 350,000 clones, more than 75% seen once, with about 2% in the top ten.

This rearrangement joins TRBV5-4 to TRBJ2-5; D not certain. Input material: PBMCs or T cells enriched from blood (not recorded which). The receptor was isolated from a woman in her 40s with acute COVID-19. The CDR3 sequence is CASSLVFSETQYF. In nucleotides, the CDR3 is TGTGCCAGCAGCTTGGTATTTTCAGAGACCCAGTACTTC.